A selection of T cell receptor beta chains follows, all from one sample in a study of PD-1 blockade in classical Hodgkin lymphoma. Measured with immunoSEQ multiplex PCR; TCRdb has only the in-frame clones, and not every one. The sample gives 65,000 to 95,000 clones, about nine tenths of which show up once; roughly 21% is in the top ten. The sequencing used peripheral blood mononuclear cells (PBMCs), collected at baseline. Source of these receptors: a human donor with classical Hodgkin lymphoma. Each CDR3 is given with its conserved first and last residue. The order of the fields is clone size, J gene, V gene, D gene, CDR3 DNA, CDR3 protein. A D gene is named only where the DNA matches it firmly. Size tells how often a clone was seen (once, few, many) or the class of an expanded clone, and some rows leave it out.

>once|TRBJ2-7|TRBV29-1|NA
TGCAGCGTTTCTGCTCCCGGAGAAACCTACGAGCAGTACTTC
CSVSAPGETYEQYF
>NA|TRBJ1-1|TRBV18|NA
TGTGCCAGCTCACCCCAGCCTGAAGCTTTCTTT
CASSPQPEAFF
>NA|TRBJ2-7|TRBV18|NA
TGTGCCAGCTCACATTCAACGCAACCCTACGAGCAGTACTTC
CASSHSTQPYEQYF
>NA|TRBJ2-1|TRBV27|TRBD2
TGTGCCAGCAGTTTATCGGGACTAGCGGGAGGGTATGAGCAGTTCTTC
CASSLSGLAGGYEQFF
>NA|TRBJ1-5|TRBV28|TRBD1
TGTGCCAGCGTCCGGGACAGGTATAGCAATCAGCCCCAGCATTTT
CASVRDRYSNQPQHF
>NA|TRBJ2-3|TRBV15|NA
TGTGCCACCTCCACCGGGGGCACTAGCACAGATACGCAGTATTTT
CATSTGGTSTDTQYF
>NA|TRBJ2-5|TRBV5-1|NA
TGCGCCAGCAGCTTGGTGTTGGAAGAGACCCAGTACTTC
CASSLVLEETQYF
>NA|TRBJ1-5|TRBV19|NA
TGTGCCAGTAGTATCTTGACCTCCGGAACTAGCAATCAGCCCCAGCATTTT
CASSILTSGTSNQPQHF
>once|TRBJ2-5|TRBV5-6|NA
TGTGCCAGCAGCCCTTCGGACAGCGGGACGCAAAAGACCCAGTACTTC
CASSPSDSGTQKTQYF
>NA|TRBJ1-3|TRBV4-2|NA
TGTGCCAGCAGCCAAGACCCCGGGACATTTAACTCTGGAAACACCATATATTTT
CASSQDPGTFNSGNTIYF
>NA|TRBJ2-5|TRBV5-1|NA
TGCGCCAGCAAGGTGAAGGTAATGGTGCAAGAGACCCAGTACTTC
CASKVKVMVQETQYF
>NA|TRBJ2-1|TRBV5-1|TRBD2
TGCGCCAGCAGCTTCCGGCTAGCGGTCCACAATGAGCAGTTCTTC
CASSFRLAVHNEQFF
>NA|TRBJ2-5|TRBV7-9|TRBD2
TGTGCCAGCAGCTTTGGACTAGCGGGAGCCAGGCAAGAGACCCAGTACTTC
CASSFGLAGARQETQYF
>once|TRBJ1-1|TRBV7-2|NA
TGTGCCAGCAGCTTAACGTATGGACAGTCTGAAGCTTTCTTT
CASSLTYGQSEAFF
>NA|TRBJ2-7|TRBV4-1|NA
TGCGCCAGCAGCCAACCGGGCCGACCCATCGAGCAGTACTTC
CASSQPGRPIEQYF
>NA|TRBJ1-2|TRBV5-1|TRBD1
TGCGCCAGCAGTTCCGGGACAGGGGACTATGGCTACACCTTC
CASSSGTGDYGYTF
>NA|TRBJ2-7|TRBV6-1|TRBD2
TGTGCCAGCAGTATTGGGGGACTAGAGCTCTACGAGCAGTACTTC
CASSIGGLELYEQYF
>NA|TRBJ2-7|TRBV30|TRBD1
TGTGCCTGGAGTGTACGACGAAGGGGGCTCGACTCCTACGAGCAGTACTTC
CAWSVRRRGLDSYEQYF
>NA|TRBJ2-2|TRBV6-1|TRBD2
TGTGCCAGCAGTGAGAGACTAGCGGGAACGAGGGGGGGGGAGCTGTTTTTT
CASSERLAGTRGGELFF
>NA|TRBJ1-1|TRBV10-2|NA
TGCGCCAGCAGTAGATGGGTCGCTGAAGCTTTCTTT
CASSRWVAEAFF
>NA|TRBJ2-2|TRBV4-1|TRBD2
TGCGCCAGCAGCCACGAAGCTGCGGGAGGTACCGGGGAGCTGTTTTTT
CASSHEAAGGTGELFF
>NA|TRBJ2-7|TRBV7-6|TRBD1
TGTGCCAGCAGCTTAGGGGCAGGGGGCCCTCAAACCTACGAGCAGTACTTC
CASSLGAGGPQTYEQYF
>NA|TRBJ2-5|TRBV7-9|NA
TGTGCCAGCAGCTTAGTTCGGGTGCCGGAGACCCAGTACTTC
CASSLVRVPETQYF
>few|TRBJ1-2|TRBV10-2|NA
TGCGCCAGCAGTGAGTACAGATGGTATGGCTACACCTTC
CASSEYRWYGYTF
>NA|TRBJ2-3|TRBV5-4|TRBD2
TGTGCCAGCAGCCAGGACCTAGCGGGGGCAACAGATACGCAGTATTTT
CASSQDLAGATDTQYF
>NA|TRBJ1-2|TRBV5-6|TRBD1
TGTGCCAGCAGCTGGGAGGACAGGGGATATGGCTACACCTTC
CASSWEDRGYGYTF
>NA|TRBJ2-4|TRBV7-9|TRBD2
TGTGCCAGCAGCTTAGGGGGGAGGGCCGATAACGCCAAAAACATTCAGTACTTC
CASSLGGRADNAKNIQYF
>NA|TRBJ2-1|TRBV30|TRBD2
TGTGCCTGGTCTAGCGGGATGAGTTACAATGAGCAGTTCTTC
CAWSSGMSYNEQFF
>NA|TRBJ2-2|TRBV11-2|NA
TGTGCCAGCAGCCTAGGGCTTGGGGGTATCGGCGGGGAGCTGTTTTTT
CASSLGLGGIGGELFF
>NA|TRBJ2-7|TRBV10-2|TRBD2
TGCGCCAGCAGTGAAACCGGGACTAGCGGGAATAGTTACGAGCAGTACTTC
CASSETGTSGNSYEQYF
>NA|TRBJ2-5|TRBV11-2|TRBD2
TGTGCCAGCAGCCCGACCCTCTCAGCGGGAGATGAGACCCAGTACTTC
CASSPTLSAGDETQYF
>NA|TRBJ2-5|TRBV6-1|NA
TGTGCCAGCAGTTCCCGGACAAGAAAGGAGACCCAGTACTTC
CASSSRTRKETQYF
>NA|TRBJ1-4|TRBV6-1|NA
TGTGCCAGCAGTGAAGGTCCCGCCGGCCCAACTAATGAAAAACTGTTTTTT
CASSEGPAGPTNEKLFF
>few|TRBJ2-7|TRBV9|TRBD2
TGTGCCAGCAGCGTAGACCTAGCGGGGTGGATGGAGCAGTACTTC
CASSVDLAGWMEQYF
>NA|TRBJ2-3|TRBV9|TRBD2
TGTGCCAGCAGCGTAGGGACTAGCGTTGTCGGTGATACGCAGTATTTT
CASSVGTSVVGDTQYF
>NA|TRBJ1-4|TRBV19|NA
TGTGCCAGTAGAGGGGCGCAGTCTAATGAAAAACTGTTTTTT
CASRGAQSNEKLFF
>NA|TRBJ2-7|TRBV6-5|NA
TGTGCCAGCAGTGACCAATACGAGCAGTACTTC
CASSDQYEQYF
>NA|TRBJ1-2|TRBV2|NA
TGTGCCAGCAGGGAGGACTCAGGGGATGGCTACACCTTC
CASREDSGDGYTF
>NA|TRBJ1-4|TRBV25-1|TRBD1
TGTGCCAGCAGTGACTACGACAGGGGGCGAGAAAAACTGTTTTTT
CASSDYDRGREKLFF
>NA|TRBJ2-3|TRBV19|TRBD1
TGTGCCAGTAGTGTGGGACAGTCCACAGATACGCAGTATTTT
CASSVGQSTDTQYF
>NA|TRBJ2-7|TRBV28|TRBD2
TGTGCCAGCAGTTTAAGGCGACTAGCCCGGTTAGGAGAGCAGTACTTC
CASSLRRLARLGEQYF
>NA|TRBJ1-2|TRBV6-4|TRBD1
TGTGCCAGCAGTGACCAAGGACAGGGAATAGGGGGCTACACCTTC
CASSDQGQGIGGYTF
>NA|TRBJ2-7|TRBV30|NA
TGTGCCTGGAGTGCCTTAGGGGTAGCGTACGAGCAGTACTTC
CAWSALGVAYEQYF
>NA|TRBJ1-1|TRBV1|NA
TGCACCCGAACAGGGGCGAAAGACTGCATGAACACTGAAGCTTTCTTT
CTRTGAKDCMNTEAFF
>NA|TRBJ1-2|TRBV10-2|NA
TGCGCCAGAGAGACGGGGGGGGATGGCTACACCTTC
CARETGGDGYTF
>few|TRBJ2-1|TRBV9|TRBD2
TGTGCCAGCAGCGTAGCGGGCGGGAGTACTGGCAATGAGCAGTTCTTC
CASSVAGGSTGNEQFF
>few|TRBJ1-1|TRBV10-3|NA
TGTGCCATCAGTGACGACACTGAAGCTTTCTTT
CAISDDTEAFF
>NA|TRBJ2-1|TRBV21-1|NA
TGTGCCAGCAGCAAAGACCCGTTCTTC
CASSKDPFF
>NA|TRBJ1-5|TRBV28|TRBD1
TGTGCCAGCAGGGGACAGGGTGGCAATCAGCCCCAGCATTTT
CASRGQGGNQPQHF
>NA|TRBJ1-1|TRBV7-2|NA
TGTGCCAGCAGCTTAGATCGGGGGGGCTTATCTTTAGCTTTCTTT
CASSLDRGGLSLAFF
>NA|TRBJ1-4|TRBV5-5|NA
TGTGCCAGCAGCTTTTCATTGGCGGCTACAACTAATGAAAAACTGTTTTTT
CASSFSLAATTNEKLFF
>NA|TRBJ1-2|TRBV28|NA
TGTGCCACCTCCCAGCACGACCCCCCTAACTATGGCTACACCTTC
CATSQHDPPNYGYTF
>NA|TRBJ2-7|TRBV7-2|TRBD2
TGTGCCAGCAGCTTAGGTAGCGGGGGGAGTTCCTACGAGCAGTACTTC
CASSLGSGGSSYEQYF
>NA|TRBJ2-7|TRBV27|NA
TGTGCCAGCAGTCCTAGGGCCACCGGGACAAAAGGGTACGAGCAGTACTTC
CASSPRATGTKGYEQYF